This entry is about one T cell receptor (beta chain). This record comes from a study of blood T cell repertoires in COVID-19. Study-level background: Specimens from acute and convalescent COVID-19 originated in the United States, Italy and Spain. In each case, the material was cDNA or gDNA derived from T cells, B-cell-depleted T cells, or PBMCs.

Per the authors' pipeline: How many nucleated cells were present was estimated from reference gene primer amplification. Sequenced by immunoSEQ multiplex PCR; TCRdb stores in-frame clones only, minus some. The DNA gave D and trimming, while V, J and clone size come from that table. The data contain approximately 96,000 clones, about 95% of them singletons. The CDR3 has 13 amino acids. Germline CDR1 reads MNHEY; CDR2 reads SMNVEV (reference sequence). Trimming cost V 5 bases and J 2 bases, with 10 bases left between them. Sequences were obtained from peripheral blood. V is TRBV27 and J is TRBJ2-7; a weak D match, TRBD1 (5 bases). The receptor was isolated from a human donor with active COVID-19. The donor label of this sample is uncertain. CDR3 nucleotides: TGTGCCAGCAGTCCCCAGGGCCCCTACGAGCAGTACTTC. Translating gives CASSPQGPYEQYF.